These T cell receptor beta chains were read from a single sample in a study of CD4 T cells in relation to SARS-CoV-2 and coronaviruses. Clones were read by immunoSEQ multiplex PCR, and TCRdb kept only the in-frame ones, dropping some. The table records some 21,000 clones, approximately 76% of them present only once. Their recognized antigens are unknown. What was sequenced was CD4+ T cells from PBMCs, cultured in vitro. All receptors come from a human donor in good health. Each CDR3 is given with its conserved first and last residue. D genes are given only for firm matches. For some rows the clone size is stated as once, few or many, or as a class when expanded; others skip it.

length	J	size	V	D	CDR3	DNA
18	TRBJ2-3	-	TRBV19	TRBD2	CASSATLGAGVSQDTQYF	TGTGCCAGTAGTGCAACGTTGGGAGCGGGAGTGTCACAAGATACGCAGTATTTT
15	TRBJ1-5	-	TRBV7-2	-	CASSGDWRSNQPQHF	TGTGCCAGCAGCGGGGACTGGAGGAGCAATCAGCCCCAGCATTTT
14	TRBJ2-5	-	TRBV24-1	-	CATSERRGGETQYF	TGTGCCACCAGTGAACGAAGGGGTGGAGAGACCCAGTACTTC
15	TRBJ2-1	-	TRBV6-4	TRBD2	CASSGGTSGYNEQFF	TGTGCCAGCAGTGGAGGGACTAGCGGGTACAATGAGCAGTTCTTC
14	TRBJ2-2	-	TRBV7-3	-	CASSLNGETGELFF	TGTGCCAGCAGCTTAAACGGGGAAACCGGGGAGCTGTTTTTT
15	TRBJ2-2	-	TRBV18	-	CASSPYNGNTGELFF	TGTGCCAGCTCACCTTACAACGGCAACACCGGGGAGCTGTTTTTT
13	TRBJ1-5	few	TRBV27	-	CASSLTGNQPQHF	TGTGCCAGCAGTTTGACTGGAAATCAGCCCCAGCATTTT
15	TRBJ2-7	-	TRBV5-1	-	CASSPRTATSYEQYF	TGCGCCAGCAGCCCCCGGACAGCAACCTCCTACGAGCAGTACTTC
14	TRBJ2-7	-	TRBV6-6	-	CASSYEGTSYEQYF	TGTGCCAGCAGTTATGAGGGGACCTCCTACGAGCAGTACTTC
17	TRBJ1-5	-	TRBV21-1	-	CASSKTEGTGVNQPQHF	TGTGCCAGCAGCAAAACGGAAGGGACAGGGGTGAATCAGCCCCAGCATTTT
15	TRBJ2-4	-	TRBV18	TRBD2	CASSPRPGGQNIQYF	TGTGCCAGCTCACCACGTCCGGGAGGGCAAAACATTCAGTACTTC
15	TRBJ2-5	-	TRBV5-1	-	CASSFGGSLQETQYF	TGCGCCAGCAGCTTCGGGGGCAGCCTTCAAGAGACCCAGTACTTC
16	TRBJ1-6	-	TRBV30	-	CAWSVSGTAWGSPLHF	TGTGCCTGGAGTGTATCCGGGACGGCCTGGGGTTCACCCCTCCACTTT
13	TRBJ1-5	-	TRBV5-1	-	CASSLDVTQPQHF	TGCGCCAGCAGCTTGGACGTAACTCAGCCCCAGCATTTT
13	TRBJ2-1	-	TRBV5-1	-	CASNGGGFNEQFF	TGCGCCAGCAACGGAGGTGGGTTCAATGAGCAGTTCTTC
13	TRBJ1-1	-	TRBV6-2/TRBV6-3	TRBD1	CASSTTGRTEAFF	TGTGCCAGCAGTACGACAGGGCGAACTGAAGCTTTCTTT
14	TRBJ2-1	-	TRBV19	-	CASSPQGTYNEQFF	TGTGCCAGTAGCCCACAGGGAACCTACAATGAGCAGTTCTTC
14	TRBJ1-5	-	TRBV2	-	CASNEGGSNQPQHF	TGTGCCAGCAACGAGGGGGGCAGCAATCAGCCCCAGCATTTT
15	TRBJ2-1	-	TRBV3-1/TRBV3-2	TRBD1	CASSRKGQTYNEQFF	TGTGCCAGCAGCCGGAAGGGACAGACATACAATGAGCAGTTCTTC
12	TRBJ1-2	once	TRBV14	-	CASSPHRYGYTF	TGTGCCAGCAGCCCCCACCGGTATGGCTACACCTTC
14	TRBJ2-4	-	TRBV24-1	TRBD1	CATSDTTGGYIQYF	TGTGCCACCAGTGATACAACAGGGGGGTACATTCAGTACTTC
14	TRBJ2-7	few	TRBV2	TRBD2	CASSEIGTSGRKDF	TGTGCCAGCAGTGAAATAGGGACTAGCGGGAGGAAAGACTTC
12	TRBJ2-3	-	TRBV28	-	CASSPTRDTQYF	TGTGCCAGCAGTCCCACTAGGGATACGCAGTATTTT
12	TRBJ1-1	-	TRBV28	-	CASSSLNAEAFF	TGTGCCAGCAGTTCTCTGAACGCTGAAGCTTTCTTT
16	TRBJ2-2	-	TRBV19	TRBD1	CASSSLTGYGTGELFF	TGTGCCAGTAGTAGTCTGACAGGGTACGGCACCGGGGAGCTGTTTTTT
17	TRBJ2-1	-	TRBV24-1	TRBD1	CATSDFLTAGGFDEQFF	TGTGCCACCAGTGATTTTCTGACGGCAGGGGGCTTCGATGAGCAGTTCTTC
15	TRBJ2-7	-	TRBV6-6	-	CASKPVQGTSYEQYF	TGTGCCAGCAAACCGGTCCAGGGGACTTCCTACGAGCAGTACTTC
15	TRBJ1-4	-	TRBV19	TRBD1	CASSIRTGGNEKLFF	TGTGCCAGTAGTATACGGACAGGCGGTAATGAAAAACTGTTTTTT
15	TRBJ2-2	-	TRBV14	-	CASSYGGGPTGELFF	TGTGCCAGCAGCTATGGGGGAGGCCCCACCGGGGAGCTGTTTTTT
13	TRBJ1-3	-	TRBV10-3	TRBD1	CAISQDRGNTIYF	TGTGCCATCAGCCAGGACAGGGGAAACACCATATATTTT
19	TRBJ1-4	-	TRBV23-1	-	CASSPLKTGELATNEKLFF	TGCGCCAGCAGTCCCCTCAAGACAGGAGAGCTTGCAACTAATGAAAAACTGTTTTTT
17	TRBJ2-3	once	TRBV2	-	CASTGWSVEGVADTQYF	TGTGCCAGCACTGGGTGGTCGGTTGAGGGTGTTGCAGATACGCAGTATTTT
18	TRBJ2-1	-	TRBV11-3	TRBD2	CASSLESVGSGSDNEQFF	TGTGCCAGCAGCTTAGAGTCGGTGGGTAGCGGGAGTGACAATGAGCAGTTCTTC
14	TRBJ2-1	-	TRBV30	TRBD2	CAWRVWGGYNEQFF	TGTGCCTGGAGAGTCTGGGGGGGATACAATGAGCAGTTCTTC
15	TRBJ1-4	-	TRBV19	-	CASSISTGMGEKLFF	TGTGCCAGTAGTATATCAACAGGGATGGGAGAAAAACTGTTTTTT
16	TRBJ1-6	few	TRBV3-1/TRBV3-2	-	CASSQDVSRQRSPLHF	TGTGCCAGCAGCCAAGATGTTTCTCGACAGCGATCACCCCTCCACTTT
17	TRBJ2-1	-	TRBV28	TRBD2	CASSLMETGGPYNEQFF	TGTGCCAGCAGTTTAATGGAAACGGGAGGGCCTTACAATGAGCAGTTCTTC
15	TRBJ2-5	once	TRBV18	-	CASSPLAGERETQYF	TGTGCCAGCTCACCACTGGCAGGGGAGAGGGAGACCCAGTACTTC
18	TRBJ2-7	-	TRBV6-4	-	CASSDSMGAGQQIYEQYF	TGTGCCAGCAGTGACTCGATGGGTGCTGGACAGCAAATCTACGAGCAGTACTTC
15	TRBJ2-5	-	TRBV19	TRBD2	CASSYGGEGEETQYF	TGTGCCAGTAGTTATGGGGGGGAGGGAGAAGAGACCCAGTACTTC
14	TRBJ1-5	medium-sized	TRBV2	-	CASSAERGNQPQHF	TGTGCCAGCAGCGCGGAGAGGGGCAATCAGCCCCAGCATTTT
14	TRBJ2-2	few	TRBV6-4	-	CASSDSQDTGELFF	TGTGCCAGCAGTGACTCACAGGACACCGGGGAGCTGTTTTTT
13	TRBJ1-1	-	TRBV2	-	CASRADSNTEAFF	TGTGCCAGCAGGGCCGACAGTAACACTGAAGCTTTCTTT
14	TRBJ2-7	few	TRBV19	-	CASSIGPGIYEQYF	TGTGCCAGTAGTATAGGTCCGGGAATCTACGAGCAGTACTTC
15	TRBJ2-1	-	TRBV19	-	CATGTLVSSYNEQFF	TGTGCCACCGGGACCCTAGTTAGCTCCTACAATGAGCAGTTCTTC
13	TRBJ1-6	-	TRBV12-3/TRBV12-4	-	CASSFSERSPLHF	TGTGCCAGCAGTTTTTCGGAACGTTCACCCCTCCACTTT
12	TRBJ2-5	-	TRBV18	TRBD1	CASRGQGETQYF	TGTGCCAGCCGAGGACAGGGGGAGACCCAGTACTTC
15	TRBJ1-1	-	TRBV27	-	CASRKRYQMNTEAFF	TGTGCCAGCCGAAAGCGGTACCAAATGAACACTGAAGCTTTCTTT
14	TRBJ1-1	-	TRBV5-5	-	CASSLVSRDTEAFF	TGTGCCAGCAGCTTGGTCTCCAGGGACACTGAAGCTTTCTTT
15	TRBJ2-1	-	TRBV18	-	CASSPRSSSYNEQFF	TGTGCCAGCTCACCTAGGTCAAGCTCCTACAATGAGCAGTTCTTC
14	TRBJ2-7	-	TRBV7-9	-	CASSLRVAGHEQYF	TGTGCCAGCAGCTTACGGGTTGCCGGCCACGAGCAGTACTTC
15	TRBJ2-3	-	TRBV6-5	TRBD2	CASSLTAGAGDTQYF	TGTGCCAGCAGTCTTACAGCGGGAGCCGGAGATACGCAGTATTTT